These 28 T cell receptor beta chains originate from one sample sequenced in a study of blood T cell repertoires in COVID-19. Produced via immunoSEQ multiplex PCR; TCRdb's table is partial and in-frame only. The sample includes about 250,000 clones, approximately 90% of them seen just once. The sample comprised peripheral blood. Receptors were obtained from a woman aged 40 to 55 who had recovered from COVID-19.

The chain couples TRBV25-1 to TRBJ1-5; D may be TRBD1 (5 bases). Germline CDR1 reads MGHDK; CDR2 reads SYGVNS. The V end was cut by 7 bases, the J end by 7 bases, with 14 bases between. The CDR3 has 13 residues. The CDR3 DNA is TGTGCCAGCAACGGGGGGGTAGGGCAGCCCCAGCATTTT. It is translated as CASNGGVGQPQHF. Based on the CDR3 plus reference TRBV25-1 and TRBJ1-5, the full variable domain is EADIYQTPRYLVIGTGKKITLECSQTMGHDKMYWYQQDPGMELHLIHYSYGVNSTEKGDLSSESTVSRIRTEHFPLTLESARPSHTSQYLCASNGGVGQPQHFGDGTRLSIL.

This chain joins TRBV4-1 and TRBJ1-4; D unclear. Germline V lookup: CDR1 MGHRA, CDR2 YSYEKL. The length of the CDR3 is 13 residues. Trimming took off 8 bases at V and 0 bases at J, with 7 bases between the two ends. The chain's CDR3 is CASGSATNEKLFF. The CDR3 DNA reads as TGCGCCAGCGGTTCAGCAACTAATGAAAAACTGTTTTTT.

CDR3 DNA sequence: TGTGCCAGCAGACCCAAAACTAGCGGGAGAGGGGAGGGGGGTTGTTGCTACAATGAGCAGTTCTTC. As protein: CASRPKTSGRGEGGCCYNEQFF. The chain combines TRBV3-1 (or the pseudogene TRBV3-2) with TRBJ2-1, with 11 bases fitting TRBD2. The CDR3 totals 22 residues. The trim removed 6 bases at V and 3 bases at J, leaving 25 bases unmatched. CDR1 and CDR2 (germline): LGHDT, YNNKEL (reference sequence).

The chain employs TRBV9 and TRBJ2-2; TRBD2 aligns across 10 bases. With V trimmed by 0 bases and J by 4 bases, 9 bases remained unmatched. This CDR3 has 18 amino acids. Looked up from germline, CDR1 is SGDLS and CDR2 is YYNGEE. CDR3 loop: CASSVAPAGGPGTGELFF. The DNA for the CDR3 is TGTGCCAGCAGCGTAGCACCAGCGGGAGGGCCCGGCACCGGGGAGCTGTTTTTT.

This rearrangement joins TRBV30 to TRBJ1-1, with TRBD1 identical over 7 bases. CDR1 is GTSNPN, CDR2 SVGIG, per germline (reference sequence). This CDR3 spans 16 amino acids. J lost 4 bases, V lost 0 bases, and 11 bases had no gene match. The CDR3 nucleotides read TGTGCCTGGAGTGTGGGGGGCCCAGGGGGGAGCACTGAAGCTTTCTTT. It yields the protein CAWSVGGPGGSTEAFF.

The chain recombines TRBV7-9 with TRBJ2-3; 7 bases line up with TRBD2. Germline-derived CDR1 and CDR2 are SEHNR and FQNEAQ (reference sequence). The trim removed 1 base at V and 6 bases at J, leaving 4 bases unmatched. The CDR3 spans 14 residues. The CDR3 coding sequence is TGTGCCAGCAGCTTAGGGCTAGCGGAGGATACGCAGTATTTT. This gives the protein CASSLGLAEDTQYF. Supplemented by reference TRBV7-9 and TRBJ2-3, the full variable domain reads DTGVSQNPRHKITKRGQNVTFRCDPISEHNRLYWYRQTLGQGPEFLTYFQNEAQLEKSRLLSDRFSAERPKGSFSTLEIQRTEQGDSAMYLCASSLGLAEDTQYFGPGTRLTVL.

This rearrangement joins TRBV7-9 to TRBJ2-1, with 10 bases aligning to TRBD2. Germline-derived CDR1 and CDR2 are SEHNR and FQNEAQ (reference sequence). The J segment lost 9 bases and the V segment lost 5 bases, leaving 7 bases of the junction unmatched. This CDR3 region has 14 residues. CDR3: CASSARLAGGEQFF. CDR3 in DNA: TGTGCCAGCAGCGCCCGACTAGCGGGCGGTGAGCAGTTCTTC.

The chain joins TRBV18 to TRBJ2-2; weak D call: TRBD1 (5 bases). The CDR3 sequence is 15 residues long. Trimming pared 3 bases from V and 5 bases from J, leaving 13 bases between. CDR1 and CDR2 from the germline V gene are KGHSH and LQKENI. The DNA for the CDR3 is TGTGCCAGCTCACCGGGGCAGGTCGGGACCGGGGAGCTGTTTTTT. This codes for CASSPGQVGTGELFF.

The CDR3 DNA reads as TGTGCCAGCAGCTTAGTAGCGGGTTTCACCGGGGAGCTGTTTTTT. It is translated as CASSLVAGFTGELFF. V usage is TRBV7-9 and J usage is TRBJ2-2; the match to TRBD2 covers 7 bases. Germline-derived CDR1 and CDR2 are SEHNR and FQNEAQ (reference sequence). V was pared by 1 base and J by 4 bases, with 3 bases of the junction left unmatched. This CDR3 contains 15 residues.

The rearrangement joins TRBV11-3 to TRBJ1-1; TRBD1 agrees at 9 bases. CDR1 is SGHNT and CDR2 is YENEEA in the germline V gene. The junction had 4 bases not matched to a gene; V was cut back by 5 bases and J by 3 bases. The CDR3 loop spans 14 amino acids. CDR3 protein: CASSPRDRDTEAFF. CDR3 sequence (DNA): TGTGCCAGCAGCCCGCGGGACAGGGACACTGAAGCTTTCTTT.

The genes are TRBV6-4 and TRBJ1-5; D unresolved. Trimming cost V 0 bases and J 7 bases, with 7 bases left between them. The CDR3 spans 13 residues. Per germline, CDR1 MRHNA and CDR2 SNTAGT. CDR3 DNA sequence: TGTGCCAGCAGTGACTCCCGAGGGCAGCCCCAGCATTTT. Its translation is CASSDSRGQPQHF.

The CDR3 loop is CASSIDRGSYEQYF. CDR3 DNA: TGTGCCAGTAGTATAGACAGGGGGAGCTACGAGCAGTACTTC. V is TRBV19 and J is TRBJ2-7, with TRBD1 matching 7 bases. Germline V gene sequence: CDR1 LNHDA, CDR2 SQIVND (reference sequence). The CDR3 length is 14 residues. With V trimmed by 0 bases and J by 3 bases, 2 bases remained unmatched.

The V gene is TRBV5-6, the J gene TRBJ1-1; 7 bases align to TRBD1. Germline V gene lookup returns CDR1 SGHDT and CDR2 YYEEEE. The CDR3 is 15 residues long. Trimming at V came to 0 bases and at J to 2 bases, leaving 4 bases not matched to a gene. The CDR3 loop is CASSLVWDSNTEAFF. The DNA of the CDR3 is TGTGCCAGCAGCTTGGTGTGGGACAGCAACACTGAAGCTTTCTTT. The full variable domain, completed using reference TRBV5-6 and TRBJ1-1, is DAGVTQSPTHLIKTRGQQVTLRCSPKSGHDTVSWYQQALGQGPQFIFQYYEEEERQRGNFPDRFSGHQFPNYSSELNVNALLLGDSALYLCASSLVWDSNTEAFFGQGTRLTVV.

The genes are TRBV5-1 and TRBJ1-1; TRBD1 might be the D (5 bases). Trimming left V 4 bases short and J 4 bases short, with 11 bases between. Germline loops: CDR1 SGHRS, CDR2 YFSETQ. The CDR3 is made up of 13 amino acids. CDR3 sequence: CASSARAGTEAFF. DNA for the CDR3: TGCGCCAGCAGCGCCAGGGCCGGCACTGAAGCTTTCTTT.

V is TRBV4-2 and J is TRBJ2-7; 7 nucleotides agree with TRBD1. The germline gives CDR1 LGHNA, CDR2 YNFKEQ. The CDR3 contains 16 residues. V shed 4 bases, J shed 2 bases, and the junction held 11 bases outside the gene matches. The CDR3 DNA follows: TGTGCCAGCAGCCCCGGACAGGTTGGGGTGGCCTACGAGCAGTACTTC. Amino acid sequence: CASSPGQVGVAYEQYF.

The chain is built from TRBV7-2 and TRBJ2-2; TRBD2 matches 12 bases. With V trimmed by 7 bases and J by 7 bases, 7 bases remained unmatched. CDR1 and CDR2 from the germline V gene are SGHTA and FQGNSA. The CDR3 has 15 amino acids. In DNA form, the CDR3 reads TGTGCCAGCACCCTACTAGCGGGGGGCGGCGGGGAGCTGTTTTTT. Translated: CASTLLAGGGGELFF.

The rearrangement links TRBV19 to TRBJ2-1; D uncertain. From germline, CDR1 is LNHDA and CDR2 SQIVND (reference sequence). The CDR3 spans 14 residues. Trimming pared 3 bases from V and 0 bases from J, leaving 6 bases between. CDR3 sequence: CASSIPGSYNEQFF. The CDR3 DNA is TGTGCCAGTAGTATTCCGGGCTCCTACAATGAGCAGTTCTTC.

The chain uses TRBV19 and TRBJ1-2, with a tentative D call TRBD1 (6 bases). There are 13 residues in the CDR3. Germline CDR1 reads LNHDA; CDR2 reads SQIVND (reference sequence). Trimming took off 3 bases at V and 6 bases at J, with 11 bases between the two ends. The CDR3 DNA follows: TGTGCCAGTAGTATTCGGGGGGCGGATGGCTACACCTTC. Translating gives CASSIRGADGYTF. The whole variable domain, filled in from reference TRBV19 and TRBJ1-2, reads DGGITQSPKYLFRKEGQNVTLSCEQNLNHDAMYWYRQDPGQGLRLIYYSQIVNDFQKGDIAEGYSVSREKKESFPLTVTSAQKNPTAFYLCASSIRGADGYTFGSGTRLTVV.

This chain uses TRBV11-3 with TRBJ1-6, with D unclear. V lost 1 base to trimming and J lost 0 bases, with 10 bases between them. The germline gives CDR1 SGHNT, CDR2 YENEEA. This CDR3 is built from 17 residues. Here the CDR3 reads CASSLGSRSSYNSPLHF. DNA for the CDR3: TGTGCCAGCAGCTTAGGGTCGAGGAGCTCCTATAATTCACCCCTCCACTTT.

The CDR3 DNA reads TGTGCCACCAGTGATTCAGTTGTCCCTGAAGCTTTCTTT. This gives the protein CATSDSVVPEAFF. The chain has TRBV24-1 and TRBJ1-1; D is ambiguous. The germline CDR1 and CDR2 sequences are KGHDR and SFDVKD. This CDR3 contains 13 residues. Between the trimmed V and J ends, which lost 2 bases and 6 bases, there was a span of 9 bases.

This chain uses TRBV14 with TRBJ2-1; TRBD2 matches at 10 bases. Germline CDR1 reads SGHDN; CDR2 reads FVKESK. The CDR3 contains 19 residues. The J segment lost 9 bases and the V segment lost 4 bases, leaving 21 bases of the junction unmatched. The CDR3 is CASSPRLSGRTYNFGEQFF. The CDR3, as DNA: TGTGCCAGCAGCCCTCGACTTAGCGGGAGGACCTATAATTTTGGTGAGCAGTTCTTC.

This clone was counted a single time. The rearrangement links TRBV21-1 to TRBJ2-5; the table names TRBD2, a call not compared with the DNA. TRBV21-1 is given as a pseudogene. This CDR3 has 13 amino acids. In DNA form, the CDR3 reads TGTGCCAGCAGCAAAGGGCGGTGCGAGACCCAGTACTTC. Translation gives CASSKGRCETQYF.

This chain links TRBV7-9 with TRBJ2-5; no clear D. This CDR3 is 12 amino acids long. The germline gives CDR1 SEHNR, CDR2 FQNEAQ (reference sequence). V was clipped by 5 bases and J by 0 bases, with 4 bases between them. The CDR3 here is CASSPYQETQYF. The DNA of the CDR3 is TGTGCCAGCAGCCCGTACCAAGAGACCCAGTACTTC.

This clone was seen just once. The chain links TRBV16 to TRBJ1-2, with D hard to call. CDR1 KGHSY and CDR2 FQNENV come from the germline V gene. Trimming pared 0 bases from V and 6 bases from J, leaving 14 bases between. The CDR3 totals 15 residues. CDR3 DNA sequence: TGTGCCAGCAGCCAATCCAGTCCGAGGGTGGATGGCTACACCTTC. The encoded protein is CASSQSSPRVDGYTF.

The genes are TRBV30 and TRBJ1-6; TRBD1 might be the D (6 bases). Germline V gene sequence: CDR1 GTSNPN, CDR2 SVGIG (reference sequence). The V gene lost 2 bases and the J gene lost 9 bases, with 8 bases spanning the gap. The CDR3 consists of 12 residues. As DNA, the CDR3 is TGTGCCTGGAGTAAACAGGGTTCACCCCTCCACTTT. It codes for CAWSKQGSPLHF.

This clone showed up just a few times. The rearrangement links TRBV27 to TRBJ1-5; TRBD1 might be the D (5 bases). The CDR3 contains 15 residues. The germline V gene has CDR1 MNHEY and CDR2 SMNVEV (reference sequence). The germline V and J ends were trimmed by 3 bases and 4 bases, with 13 bases remaining between them. CDR3 DNA sequence: TGTGCCAGCAGTTTCGGGGGACGAGATAATCAGCCCCAGCATTTT. It translates to CASSFGGRDNQPQHF.

This chain links TRBV18 with TRBJ2-1; the match to TRBD2 covers 13 bases. The length of the CDR3 is 17 residues. Germline trimming cut 6 bases from V and 9 bases from J; bases unmatched to any gene: 14. In germline, CDR1 is KGHSH, CDR2 LQKENI. CDR3 protein: CASSLLAGGTTGAEQFF. In DNA, the CDR3 is TGTGCCAGCTCCCTACTAGCGGGAGGGACCACCGGGGCTGAGCAGTTCTTC.

In this sample, this clone turned up a few times. V is TRBV4-3 and J is TRBJ2-4, with D perhaps TRBD2 (6 bases). The germline V gene encodes CDR1 LGHNA and CDR2 YSLEER. This CDR3 contains 15 residues. V was pared by 1 base and J by 1 base, with 8 bases between. The CDR3, as DNA: TGCGCCAGCAGCCAAGTTGCGGGGGCCAAAAACATTCAGTACTTC. This encodes CASSQVAGAKNIQYF.